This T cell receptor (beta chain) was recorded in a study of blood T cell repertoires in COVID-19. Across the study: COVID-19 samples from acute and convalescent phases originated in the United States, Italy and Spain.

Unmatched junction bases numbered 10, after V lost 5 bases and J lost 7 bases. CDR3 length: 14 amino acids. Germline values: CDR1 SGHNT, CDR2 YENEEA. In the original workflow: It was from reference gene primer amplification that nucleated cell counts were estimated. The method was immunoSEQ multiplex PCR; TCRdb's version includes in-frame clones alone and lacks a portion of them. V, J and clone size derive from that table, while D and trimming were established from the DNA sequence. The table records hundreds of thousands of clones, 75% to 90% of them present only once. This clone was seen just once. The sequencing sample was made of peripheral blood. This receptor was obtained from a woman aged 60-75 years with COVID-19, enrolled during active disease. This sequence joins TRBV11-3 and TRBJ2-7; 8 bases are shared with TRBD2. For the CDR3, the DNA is TGTGCCAGCAGCCCGGTAGCGGGGTTCGGGGAGCAGTACTTC. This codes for CASSPVAGFGEQYF. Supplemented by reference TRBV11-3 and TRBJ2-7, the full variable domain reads EAGVVQSPRYKIIEKKQPVAFWCNPISGHNTLYWYLQNLGQGPELLIRYENEEAVDDSQLPKDRFSAERLKGVDSTLKIQPAELGDSAVYLCASSPVAGFGEQYFGPGTRLTVT.